One sample yielded the 12 T cell receptor beta chains listed below, sequenced in a study of long-term antiretroviral therapy in people with HIV. With survey level as its setting, the immunoSEQ assay was v3.0. Libraries were prepared by immunoSEQ multiplex PCR; TCRdb keeps only in-frame clonotypes and omits some of them. The table shows about 23,000 clones, with 83% occurring only once. This sample comprised unsorted PBMCs, obtained 0.4 years after starting antiretroviral therapy. The receptors here all came from a man aged 50 to 59 with HIV.

The J gene is TRBJ2-2, the V gene TRBV9; D possibly corresponds to TRBD1 (8 bases). V was trimmed by 0 bases and J by 6 bases, leaving 21 bases between them. The germline V gene encodes CDR1 SGDLS and CDR2 YYNGEE. The CDR3 sequence is 18 residues long. CDR3 nucleotide sequence: TGTGCCAGCAGCGTAGCCCTCGACAGGGGAGGGGGTTCCGGGGAGCTGTTTTTT. Amino acids: CASSVALDRGGGSGELFF.

In this sample, this clone turned up once. The chain recombines TRBV27 with TRBJ1-1; 9 positions match TRBD1. The length of the CDR3 is 14 residues. Trimming took 5 bases from V and 6 from J; bases not matched to a gene: 7. Looked up from germline, CDR1 is MNHEY and CDR2 is SMNVEV (reference sequence). CDR3 coding DNA: TGTGCCAGCAGTCTCGGGACAGGGTACTCTGAAGCTTTCTTT. It translates to CASSLGTGYSEAFF.

CDR3 in amino acids: CASSYARQGARDEQFF. DNA for the CDR3: TGTGCCAGCAGTTACGCCCGACAGGGGGCGCGTGATGAGCAGTTCTTC. V usage is TRBV6-6 and J usage is TRBJ2-1; 10 positions agree with TRBD1. Germline V gene lookup returns CDR1 MNHNY and CDR2 SVGAGI (reference sequence). Trimming took 2 bases from V and 8 from J; bases not matched to a gene: 9. The CDR3 runs 16 residues.

The chain uses TRBV7-8 and TRBJ1-3, with no clear D. CDR1 is SGHVS, CDR2 FQNEAQ, per germline. This CDR3 spans 17 amino acids. V gave up 5 bases and J gave up 2 bases, with 19 bases separating them. The CDR3 reads CASSPSRVVSAGNTIYF. CDR3 nucleotide sequence: TGTGCCAGCAGCCCCAGTAGGGTCGTCTCGGCTGGAAACACCATATATTTT.

This chain connects TRBV18 to TRBJ1-1; D call uncertain. CDR3 size: 12 residues. V lost 3 bases and J lost 5, with 7 bases in between. CDR1 KGHSH and CDR2 LQKENI come from the germline V gene. The CDR3 loop is CASSPSETEAFF. The CDR3 DNA is TGTGCCAGCTCACCTTCTGAGACTGAAGCTTTCTTT.

This rearrangement joins TRBV28 to TRBJ2-7; D uncertain. This CDR3 has 13 residues. V lost 5 bases to trimming and J lost 4 bases, with 12 bases between them. Per germline, CDR1 MDHEN and CDR2 SYDVKM. The CDR3 protein is CASSGRLVYEQYF. Written as DNA, the CDR3 is TGTGCCAGCAGTGGTCGTCTGGTGTACGAGCAGTACTTC.

The rearrangement joins TRBV19 to TRBJ1-1; 7 bases align to TRBD1. The CDR3 has 13 residues. Trimming cost V 8 bases and J 0 bases; bases outside gene matches: 3. The germline CDR1 and CDR2 sequences are LNHDA and SQIVND (reference sequence). The DNA for the CDR3 is TGTGCCAGTTCGACAGGGCTGAACACTGAAGCTTTCTTT. It codes for CASSTGLNTEAFF.

The V call is TRBV28, the J call TRBJ2-7; a weak D match, TRBD1 (6 bases). The CDR3 runs to 14 residues. The V end lost 2 bases, the J end lost 2 bases, and 10 bases lay between the germline ends. Germline CDR1 and CDR2: MDHEN and SYDVKM. For the CDR3, the DNA is TGTGCCAGCAGTTTAGCAGGGGCAACCTACGAGCAGTACTTC. This codes for CASSLAGATYEQYF.

This chain joins TRBV7-6 and TRBJ1-1; D gene ambiguous. The CDR3 length is 17 residues. Trimming took 0 bases from V and 1 from J, leaving 15 bases between them. The germline CDR1 and CDR2 sequences are SGHVS and FNYEAQ. The CDR3 here is CASSLARQYPPNTEAFF. CDR3 nucleotides: TGTGCCAGCAGCTTAGCGCGGCAGTATCCTCCGAACACTGAAGCTTTCTTT.

This chain uses TRBV7-9 with TRBJ2-1, with 9 positions matching TRBD1. CDR1 is SEHNR, CDR2 FQNEAQ, per germline (reference sequence). The CDR3 consists of 17 residues. With 1 base clipped from V and 6 bases from J, the junction kept 10 bases outside the gene matches. The DNA of the CDR3 is TGTGCCAGCAGCTTAGATTACGGGGACAGGGTAGGCAATGAGCAGTTCTTC. Its protein product is CASSLDYGDRVGNEQFF.

The chain carries TRBV9 and TRBJ2-7; D is unclear. The CDR3 is made up of 14 amino acids. The V gene's germline CDR1 is SGDLS and CDR2 YYNGEE. V was shortened by 1 base and J by 1 base, with 9 bases between the two germline ends. The CDR3 region is CASSVSDGSYEQYF. CDR3 DNA: TGTGCCAGCAGCGTATCGGACGGGTCCTACGAGCAGTACTTC.

The CDR3 DNA reads TGTGCCAGCAGCCCGACAGATGAAAAACTGTTTTTT. This encodes CASSPTDEKLFF. This rearrangement joins TRBV7-9 to TRBJ1-4; a weak D match, TRBD1 (5 bases). V was clipped by 5 bases and J by 6 bases, with 7 bases between them. This CDR3 contains 12 residues. Germline lookup yields CDR1 SEHNR and CDR2 FQNEAQ (reference sequence).